The 19 T cell receptor beta chains below all came from one sample that was sequenced in a study of monozygotic twins with inflammatory bowel disease. TCRdb reprocessed the 5' RACE reads and reports one entry per CDR3 protein, with no DNA. Its table records 300,000 to 400,000 distinct CDR3 sequences. The sample consisted of blood. The receptors stem from a human donor with ulcerative colitis or Crohn's disease, or a healthy co-twin of an affected twin (not recorded which).

The J gene is TRBJ2-3, the V gene TRBV7-9. Germline CDR1 SEHNR, CDR2 FQNEAQ (reference sequence). This CDR3 spans 13 amino acids. CDR3 protein: CASSLSTTDTQYF.

The CDR3 spells CASTHGTGDVYGYTF. J is TRBJ1-2 and V is TRBV6-2 or TRBV6-3; TCRdb indicates TRBD1, and absent DNA this call remains unverified. The CDR3 extends over 15 amino acids. Per germline, CDR1 MNHEY and CDR2 SVGEGT.

V usage is TRBV19 and J usage is TRBJ2-4. The germline gives CDR1 LNHDA, CDR2 SQIVND (reference sequence). The CDR3 length is 14 residues. CDR3 region: CASSTGSAKNIQYF. Full variable domain (rest looked up from reference TRBV19 and TRBJ2-4): DGGITQSPKYLFRKEGQNVTLSCEQNLNHDAMYWYRQDPGQGLRLIYYSQIVNDFQKGDIAEGYSVSREKKESFPLTVTSAQKNPTAFYLCASSTGSAKNIQYFGAGTRLSVL.

V and J are TRBV6-1 and TRBJ2-5; the TCRdb D gene call, TRBD1, has no DNA to confirm it. This CDR3 comprises 16 residues. Germline CDR1 reads MNHNS; CDR2 reads SASEGT. CDR3: CASSTGTGATQETQYF.

This sequence joins TRBV3-1 and TRBJ2-5. The CDR3 runs 15 residues. Germline CDR1 is LGHDT and CDR2 is YNNKEL (reference sequence). This CDR3 is CASSQMVIAKETQYF.

V usage is TRBV9 and J usage is TRBJ2-3; TCRdb picks TRBD1, but there is no DNA to check that call. Germline V gene sequence: CDR1 SGDLS, CDR2 YYNGEE. This CDR3 comprises 15 residues. The CDR3 is CASSGGGQRTDTQYF.

The gene calls are TRBV4-3 and TRBJ1-1; TCRdb's D call, TRBD1, is unchecked because there is no DNA. This CDR3 is built from 15 residues. The V gene's germline CDR1 is LGHNA and CDR2 YSLEER. The chain's CDR3 is CASSQGWGLNTEAFF.

This chain links TRBV6-5 with TRBJ1-1; TCRdb picks TRBD1, but there is no DNA to check that call. Germline-derived CDR1 and CDR2 are MNHEY and SVGAGI. This CDR3 has 14 amino acids. CDR3 in amino acids: CASSYSTGATEAFF.

The chain has TRBV7-2 and TRBJ1-4. Germline V lookup: CDR1 SGHTA, CDR2 FQGNSA. This CDR3 comprises 16 residues. The CDR3 spells CASSFRTVPGNEKLFF. Drawing the rest from reference TRBV7-2 and TRBJ1-4, the complete variable domain is GAGVSQSPSNKVTEKGKDVELRCDPISGHTALYWYRQSLGQGLEFLIYFQGNSAPDKSGLPSDRFSAERTGGSVSTLTIQRTQQEDSAVYLCASSFRTVPGNEKLFFGSGTQLSVL.

The chain combines TRBV27 with TRBJ2-1; absent DNA, TCRdb's TRBD1 call cannot be checked. Germline-derived CDR1 and CDR2 are MNHEY and SMNVEV (reference sequence). This CDR3 region has 14 residues. CDR3 protein: CASGLRGQAHEQFF.

The V gene is TRBV5-1, the J gene TRBJ2-5; the TCRdb D gene call, TRBD1, has no DNA to confirm it. Germline lookup yields CDR1 SGHRS and CDR2 YFSETQ. This CDR3 has 14 residues. The CDR3 is CASSLDAGGETQYF.

The chain links TRBV20-1 to TRBJ2-3; the TCRdb D gene call, TRBD2, has no DNA to confirm it. Per germline, CDR1 DFQATT and CDR2 SNEGSKA (reference sequence). The CDR3 runs to 15 residues. The chain's CDR3 is CSASTPSGGTDTQYF.

The chain has TRBV5-4 and TRBJ2-2. CDR3 length equals 14 residues. CDR1 is SGHNT, CDR2 YYREEE, per germline (reference sequence). The CDR3 loop reads CASSFDVSSGELFF.

The chain joins TRBV6-5 to TRBJ2-1; the D call of TRBD2 rests on TCRdb alone, since no DNA is present to check it. This CDR3 is built from 15 residues. Germline V CDR1 and CDR2: MNHEY, SVGAGI. The CDR3 here is CASSYSKRRLNEQFF.

The gene calls are TRBV5-5 and TRBJ2-2. This CDR3 contains 14 residues. Germline V CDR1 and CDR2: SGHKS, YYEKEE (reference sequence). CDR3 loop: CASSFDLNTGELFF.

The chain joins TRBV6-2 or TRBV6-3 to TRBJ2-1; TCRdb proposes TRBD2, but this gene call is untestable without DNA. The CDR3 has 21 residues. Germline CDR1 and CDR2: MNHEY and SVGEGT. The CDR3 reads CASSKLGTRTLAGGQYNEQFF.

V gene TRBV4-3 combines with J gene TRBJ2-2. Germline-derived CDR1 and CDR2 are LGHNA and YSLEER. The CDR3 is 16 residues long. The chain's CDR3 is CASSQDSYTHTGELFF.

The chain has TRBV18 and TRBJ2-1; TCRdb selects TRBD2, and the lack of DNA leaves this call unchecked. CDR3 length: 14 amino acids. CDR1 KGHSH and CDR2 LQKENI come from the germline V gene. The CDR3 reads CASSGSAGLIEQFF. The complete variable domain, with remaining parts taken from reference TRBV18 and TRBJ2-1, reads NAGVMQNPRHLVRRRGQEARLRCSPMKGHSHVYWYRQLPEEGLKFMVYLQKENIIDESGMPKERFSAEFPKEGPSILRIQQVVRGDSAAYFCASSGSAGLIEQFFGPGTRLTVL.

The chain couples TRBV12-3 or TRBV12-4 to TRBJ2-2. The CDR3 has 14 residues. The CDR3 spells CASSLKPNTGELFF.